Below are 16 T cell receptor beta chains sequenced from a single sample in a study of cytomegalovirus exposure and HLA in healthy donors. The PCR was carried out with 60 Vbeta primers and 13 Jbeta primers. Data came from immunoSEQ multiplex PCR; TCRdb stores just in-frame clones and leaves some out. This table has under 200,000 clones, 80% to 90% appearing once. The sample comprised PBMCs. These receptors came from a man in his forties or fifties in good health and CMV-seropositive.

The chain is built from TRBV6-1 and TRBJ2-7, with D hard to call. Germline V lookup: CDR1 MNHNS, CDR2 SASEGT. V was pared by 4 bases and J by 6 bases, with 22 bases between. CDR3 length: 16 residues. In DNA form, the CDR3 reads TGTGCCAGCAGTGGCGATCCTCCTGACACAAAGAGCGAGCAGTACTTC. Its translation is CASSGDPPDTKSEQYF.

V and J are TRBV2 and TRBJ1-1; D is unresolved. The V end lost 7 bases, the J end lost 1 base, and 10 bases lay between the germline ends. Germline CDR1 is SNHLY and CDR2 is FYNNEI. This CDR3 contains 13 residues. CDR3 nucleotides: TGTGCCAGCACCCCAGGAGGGAACACTGAAGCTTTCTTT. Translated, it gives CASTPGGNTEAFF.

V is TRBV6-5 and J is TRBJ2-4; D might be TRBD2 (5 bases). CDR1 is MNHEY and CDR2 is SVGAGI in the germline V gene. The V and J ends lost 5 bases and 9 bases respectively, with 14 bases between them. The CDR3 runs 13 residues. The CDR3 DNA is TGTGCCAGCAGTGCGGGCCCAACTAGCATTCAGTACTTC. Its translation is CASSAGPTSIQYF.

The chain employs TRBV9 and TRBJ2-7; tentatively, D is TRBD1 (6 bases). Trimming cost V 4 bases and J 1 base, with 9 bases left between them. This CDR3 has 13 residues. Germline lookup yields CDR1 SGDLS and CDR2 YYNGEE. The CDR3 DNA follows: TGTGCCAGCAGCTCTGGACAGTCCTACGAGCAGTACTTC. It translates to CASSSGQSYEQYF.

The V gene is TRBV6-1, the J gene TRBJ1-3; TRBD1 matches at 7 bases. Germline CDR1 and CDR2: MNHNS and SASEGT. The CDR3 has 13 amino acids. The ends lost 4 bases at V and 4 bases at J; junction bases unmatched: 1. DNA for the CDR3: TGTGCCAGCAGTGTGGGACAGGGAAACACCATATATTTT. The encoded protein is CASSVGQGNTIYF.

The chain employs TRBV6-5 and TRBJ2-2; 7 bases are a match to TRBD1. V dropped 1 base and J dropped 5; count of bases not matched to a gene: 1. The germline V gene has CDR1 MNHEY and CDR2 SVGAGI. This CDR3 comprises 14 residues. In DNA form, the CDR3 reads TGTGCCAGCAGTTACTACAGGGGAACCGGGGAGCTGTTTTTT. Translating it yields CASSYYRGTGELFF.

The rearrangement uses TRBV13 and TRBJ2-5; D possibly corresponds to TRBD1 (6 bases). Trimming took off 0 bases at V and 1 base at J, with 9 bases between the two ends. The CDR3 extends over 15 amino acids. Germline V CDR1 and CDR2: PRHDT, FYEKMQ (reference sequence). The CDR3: CASSLGGAFQETQYF. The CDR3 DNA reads TGTGCCAGCAGCTTAGGGGGGGCGTTCCAAGAGACCCAGTACTTC.

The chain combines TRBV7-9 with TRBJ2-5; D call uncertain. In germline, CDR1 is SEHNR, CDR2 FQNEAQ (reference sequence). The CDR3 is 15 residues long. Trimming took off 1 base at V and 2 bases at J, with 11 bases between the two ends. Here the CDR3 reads CASSLVGSEQETQYF. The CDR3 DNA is TGTGCCAGCAGCTTAGTTGGCTCGGAGCAAGAGACCCAGTACTTC.

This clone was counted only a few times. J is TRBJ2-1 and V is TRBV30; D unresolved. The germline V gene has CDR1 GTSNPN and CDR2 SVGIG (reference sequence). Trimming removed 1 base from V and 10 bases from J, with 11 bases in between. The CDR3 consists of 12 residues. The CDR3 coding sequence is TGTGCCTGGAGTGCCCCAGCGCTCGAGCAGTTCTTC. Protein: CAWSAPALEQFF.

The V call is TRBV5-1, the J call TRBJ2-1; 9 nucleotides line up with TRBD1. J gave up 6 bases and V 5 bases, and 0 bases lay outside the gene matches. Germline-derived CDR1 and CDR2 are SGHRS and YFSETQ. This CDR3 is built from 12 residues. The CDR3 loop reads CASRGQGNEQFF. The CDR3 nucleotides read TGCGCCAGCAGGGGACAGGGCAATGAGCAGTTCTTC.

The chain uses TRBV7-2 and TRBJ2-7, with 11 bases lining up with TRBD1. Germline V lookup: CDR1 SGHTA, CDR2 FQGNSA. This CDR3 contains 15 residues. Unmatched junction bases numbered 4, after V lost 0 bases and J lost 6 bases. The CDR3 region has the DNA TGTGCCAGCAGCTTAGCCTCGGGACAGGGGGGCGAGCAGTACTTC. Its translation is CASSLASGQGGEQYF.

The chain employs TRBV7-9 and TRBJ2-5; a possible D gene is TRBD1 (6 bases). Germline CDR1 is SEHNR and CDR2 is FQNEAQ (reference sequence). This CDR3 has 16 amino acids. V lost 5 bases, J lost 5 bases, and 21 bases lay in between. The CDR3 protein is CASSPRPTGFFETQYF. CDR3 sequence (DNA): TGTGCCAGCAGCCCCCGTCCCACAGGGTTCTTCGAGACCCAGTACTTC.

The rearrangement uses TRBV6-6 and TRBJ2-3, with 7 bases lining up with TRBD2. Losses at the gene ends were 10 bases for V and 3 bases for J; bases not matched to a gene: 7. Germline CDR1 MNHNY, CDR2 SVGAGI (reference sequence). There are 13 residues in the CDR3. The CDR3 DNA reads TGTGCCACCGGAGCGGGAAGAACAGATACGCAGTATTTT. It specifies CATGAGRTDTQYF.

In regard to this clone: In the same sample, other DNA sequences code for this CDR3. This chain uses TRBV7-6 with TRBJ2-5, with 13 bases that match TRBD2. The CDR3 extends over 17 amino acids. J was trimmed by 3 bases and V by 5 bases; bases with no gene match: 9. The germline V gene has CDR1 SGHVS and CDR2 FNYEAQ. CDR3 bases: TGTGCCAGCAGCACCCGACTAGCGGGGGGCTCTGAAGAGACCCAGTACTTC. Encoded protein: CASSTRLAGGSEETQYF.

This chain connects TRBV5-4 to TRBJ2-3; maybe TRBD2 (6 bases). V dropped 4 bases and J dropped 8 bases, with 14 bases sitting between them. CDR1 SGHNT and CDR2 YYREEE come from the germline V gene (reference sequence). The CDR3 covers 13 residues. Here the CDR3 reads CASSPTGGGTQYF. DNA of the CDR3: TGTGCCAGCAGCCCTACCGGGGGTGGTACGCAGTATTTT.

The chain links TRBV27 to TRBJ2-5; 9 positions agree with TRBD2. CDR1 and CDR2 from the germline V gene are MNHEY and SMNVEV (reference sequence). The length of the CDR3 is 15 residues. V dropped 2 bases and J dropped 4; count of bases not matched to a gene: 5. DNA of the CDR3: TGTGCCAGCAGTTTAACCAGCGGGGGGCGAGAGACCCAGTACTTC. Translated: CASSLTSGGRETQYF.